A single sample is the source of the 3 T cell receptor beta chains below, sequenced in a study of beta chain features in type 1 diabetes. Reverse transcription of all isolated RNA meant that expressed TCRB transcripts were sequenced. Generated by immunoSEQ multiplex PCR, the TCRdb table keeps only in-frame clones and is missing some. The sample holds 140,000 to 150,000 clones, about 10% seen once. The sequencing input was naive CD4+ T cells from blood. The receptors were gathered from a man between 18 and 35 years old in good health.

This clone turned up a few times. The chain links TRBV18 to TRBJ1-5; no clear D gene. CDR1 and CDR2 from the germline V gene are KGHSH and LQKENI. The CDR3 is 13 amino acids. Trimming took off 3 bases at V and 0 bases at J, with 3 bases between the two ends. The CDR3 DNA reads as TGTGCCAGCTCACCCAATAGCAATCAGCCCCAGCATTTT. Translation gives CASSPNSNQPQHF. The entire variable domain, with the rest obtained from reference TRBV18 and TRBJ1-5, is as follows: NAGVMQNPRHLVRRRGQEARLRCSPMKGHSHVYWYRQLPEEGLKFMVYLQKENIIDESGMPKERFSAEFPKEGPSILRIQQVVRGDSAAYFCASSPNSNQPQHFGDGTRLSIL.

The table lists this clone with a few counts. This rearrangement joins TRBV27 to TRBJ1-6, with D possibly matching TRBD1 (6 bases). The CDR3 has 13 amino acids. Germline loops: CDR1 MNHEY, CDR2 SMNVEV (reference sequence). Trimming removed 6 bases from V and 9 bases from J, with 12 bases in between. In DNA, the CDR3 is TGTGCCAGCAGATCGCAGGGGACTTCACCCCTCCACTTT. Amino acid sequence: CASRSQGTSPLHF.

The rearrangement uses TRBV6-5 and TRBJ2-7; D call uncertain. Trimming took 2 bases from V and 0 from J, leaving 8 bases between them. CDR1 and CDR2 from the germline V gene are MNHEY and SVGAGI. The CDR3 is 14 amino acids. The CDR3 DNA sequence: TGTGCCAGCAGTTACGGGCAGGTCTCCTACGAGCAGTACTTC. It codes for CASSYGQVSYEQYF.